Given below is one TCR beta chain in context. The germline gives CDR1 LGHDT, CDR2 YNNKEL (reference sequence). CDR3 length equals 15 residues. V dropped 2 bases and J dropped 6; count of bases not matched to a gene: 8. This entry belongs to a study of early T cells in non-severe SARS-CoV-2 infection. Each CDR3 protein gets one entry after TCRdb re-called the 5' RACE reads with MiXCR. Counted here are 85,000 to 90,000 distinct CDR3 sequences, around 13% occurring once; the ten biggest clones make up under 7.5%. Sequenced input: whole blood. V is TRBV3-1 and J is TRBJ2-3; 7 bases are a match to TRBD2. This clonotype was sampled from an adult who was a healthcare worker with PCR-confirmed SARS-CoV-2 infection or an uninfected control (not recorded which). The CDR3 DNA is TGTGCCAGCAGCCAATACGGGACTAAAGGGGATACGCAGTATTTT. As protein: CASSQYGTKGDTQYF.